This is a list of T cell receptor beta chains from one sample in a study of spatial heterogeneity in lung cancer. TCRdb reprocessed the 5' RACE reads via MiXCR and lists one record per CDR3 protein. The sample contains 9,500 to 11,000 distinct CDR3 sequences, around a quarter of which appear only once. Sample: PBMCs, taken at surgery. The receptors derive from a female donor with early-stage non-small cell lung cancer. The CDR3 runs from the conserved cysteine through the conserved F or W. D genes are given only for firm matches. Only some rows state a clone size, as once, few, many or a class for expanded clones.

V,J,size,D,DNA,CDR3
TRBV20-1,TRBJ2-5,medium-sized,NA,TGCAGTGCTAGAGAGGTCCAAGAGACCCAGTACTTC,CSAREVQETQYF
TRBV13,TRBJ2-7,NA,NA,TGTGCCAGCAGCTATGAGGAGCTCGTCGGCCCGGGAGAGCAGTACTTC,CASSYEELVGPGEQYF
TRBV20-1,TRBJ1-5,medium-sized,TRBD1,TGCAGTGCCCCGATTGAGGGACAGGACCATCAGCCCCAGCATTTT,CSAPIEGQDHQPQHF
TRBV5-1,TRBJ1-3,NA,NA,TGCGCCAGCAGCTTGGAGGCGTTCTCTGGAAACACCATATATTTT,CASSLEAFSGNTIYF
TRBV7-2,TRBJ2-4,NA,TRBD2,TGTGCCAGCAGCTCGCTAGCGGGAGGGGGCATTCAGTACTTC,CASSSLAGGGIQYF
TRBV14,TRBJ1-4,few,TRBD1,TGTGCCAGCAGCCGTCGACAGGGTGAATGGGAAAAACTGTTTTTT,CASSRRQGEWEKLFF
TRBV7-9,TRBJ1-1,NA,TRBD1,TGTGCCAGCAGCACAGGGGTGACTGAAGCTTTCTTT,CASSTGVTEAFF
TRBV7-2,TRBJ1-5,medium-sized,NA,TGTGCCAGCAGCTTAGTATTGTGGGAGGGCAATCAGCCCCAGCATTTT,CASSLVLWEGNQPQHF
TRBV7-9,TRBJ2-7,many,NA,TGTGCCAGCACTTCTCGAGAAGAGCAGTACTTC,CASTSREEQYF
TRBV11-1,TRBJ2-1,NA,NA,TGTGCCAGCAGCTTAAGGCTCCTCCGGAGTGAGCAGTTCTTC,CASSLRLLRSEQFF
TRBV6-1,TRBJ2-2,NA,NA,TGTGCCAGCACCGTTGGAGACGCCGGGGAGCTGTATTTT,CASTVGDAGELYF
TRBV19,TRBJ2-7,NA,NA,TGTGCCAGTGGAACTAGTCCCAACCCACCTCTCGAGCAGTACTTC,CASGTSPNPPLEQYF
TRBV7-2,TRBJ1-3,NA,TRBD1,TGTGCCAGCAGCCTCACCGGGACAGGGAGCTCTGGAAACACCATATATTTT,CASSLTGTGSSGNTIYF
TRBV24-1,TRBJ2-5,NA,NA,TGTGCCACCAGCCAGGGGCTCGAGACCCAGTACTTC,CATSQGLETQYF
TRBV18,TRBJ1-2,medium-sized,NA,TGTGCCAGCTCACCACCGGCCAGCCCGAGAGGCGATGGCTACACCTTC,CASSPPASPRGDGYTF
TRBV5-1,TRBJ2-1,medium-sized,NA,TGCGCCAGCCGATCCGAACAGGGTTTGGGGCAGTTCTTC,CASRSEQGLGQFF
TRBV18,TRBJ1-2,many,TRBD1,TGTGCCAGCTCCCTGGGACAGGGGGAGTCCTATGGCTACACCTTC,CASSLGQGESYGYTF
TRBV20-1,TRBJ2-7,few,TRBD2,TGCAGCGCCTTTTTGGGACTAGCGGGAGGGGTATCGGTGCAGTACTTC,CSAFLGLAGGVSVQYF
TRBV6-5,TRBJ2-3,NA,NA,TGTGCCAGCAGTAGACCGGGACTGACCACAGATACGCAGTATTTT,CASSRPGLTTDTQYF
TRBV5-5,TRBJ1-1,medium-sized,NA,TGTGCCAGCAGCTTGTCGGGCAGGCCGAACACTGAAGCTTTCTTT,CASSLSGRPNTEAFF
TRBV6-6,TRBJ2-1,few,TRBD2,TGTGCCAGCAGTCCAGCCCCCCGGAGGGTAGCGGGAGGTGGGGAGCAGTTCTTC,CASSPAPRRVAGGGEQFF
TRBV20-1,TRBJ2-1,few,TRBD2,TGCAGTGCTAGAGGAATCCTAGCGGGAGCCCACAATGAGCAGTTCTTC,CSARGILAGAHNEQFF
TRBV7-6,TRBJ2-1,many,TRBD2,TGTGCCAGCAGCCGGGGGGACTCCTACAATGAGCAGTTCTTC,CASSRGDSYNEQFF
TRBV7-6,TRBJ2-2,NA,TRBD1,TGTGCCAGCAAACGGACAGGGCAGAACACCGGGGAGCTGTTTTTT,CASKRTGQNTGELFF
TRBV20-1,TRBJ2-1,NA,NA,TGCAGTGCTAGAGATCAGCGGTTCGACTACAATGAGCAGTTCTTC,CSARDQRFDYNEQFF
TRBV7-2,TRBJ1-1,NA,TRBD1,TGTGCCAGCAGCGTAGGACAGGCGAACACTGAAGCTTTCTTT,CASSVGQANTEAFF
TRBV30,TRBJ2-2,few,TRBD2,TGTGCCTGGAGGGGACTAGCGGTGGTGGGGGAGCTGTTTTTT,CAWRGLAVVGELFF
TRBV29-1,TRBJ2-1,NA,NA,TGCAGCGTTGAAAGGGAGAACCGCGGGCAGTTCTTC,CSVERENRGQFF
TRBV6-5,TRBJ2-2,many,NA,TGTGCCAGCACCCAACAGGGTCGTGACACCGGGGAGCTGTTTTTT,CASTQQGRDTGELFF
TRBV7-2,TRBJ2-1,many,NA,TGTGCCAGCAGCGGGCGACTAGGAGCTTTTGGTAATGAGCAGTTCTTC,CASSGRLGAFGNEQFF
TRBV27,TRBJ1-2,medium-sized,NA,TGTGCCAGCAGTTTATCGGACGCTGCTACCTATGGCTACACCTTC,CASSLSDAATYGYTF
TRBV14,TRBJ2-7,NA,NA,TGTGCCAGCAGCCAAGATTACAGGGACTACGAGCAGTACTTC,CASSQDYRDYEQYF
TRBV30,TRBJ1-6,medium-sized,NA,TGTGCCTGGAGCGACCTAGAAAATAATTCACCCCTCCACTTT,CAWSDLENNSPLHF
TRBV19,TRBJ2-7,NA,NA,TGTGCCAGTAGTATTTTCGTGGGTCCGTACGAGCAGTACTTC,CASSIFVGPYEQYF
TRBV29-1,TRBJ2-7,few,NA,TGCAGCGTTGAAGATGAGAGCAGGTTAGGCGAGCAGTACTTC,CSVEDESRLGEQYF
TRBV28,TRBJ1-3,once,NA,TGTGCCAGGAGTCCGGGACTGGTCCTCTCTGGAAACACCATATATTTT,CARSPGLVLSGNTIYF
TRBV2,TRBJ2-7,few,TRBD1,TGTGCCAGCAGTGAAATGGGGACAGGGGCCTACGAGCAGTACTTC,CASSEMGTGAYEQYF
TRBV20-1,TRBJ2-1,many,NA,TGCAGTGCTGCTCCTATCGACGGCAGCTCCTACAATGAGCAGTTCTTC,CSAAPIDGSSYNEQFF
TRBV7-2,TRBJ2-1,once,NA,TGTGCCAGCAGCTGGGGGGGCGTCGTGGAGCAGTTCTTC,CASSWGGVVEQFF
TRBV30,TRBJ2-3,many,TRBD1,TGTGCCTGGGGTAGGGGGCATCAAGATACGCAGTATTTT,CAWGRGHQDTQYF
TRBV6-5,TRBJ2-7,NA,NA,TGTGCCAGCAGCCTTACTCTACAGGGATACGAGCAGTACTTC,CASSLTLQGYEQYF
TRBV6-1,TRBJ1-4,NA,NA,TGTGCCAGCACCTACGCATTGGGGGGCTTGGATGAAAAACTGTTTTTT,CASTYALGGLDEKLFF
TRBV28,TRBJ2-3,many,NA,TGTGCCAGCAGCAAACAGACCTCCCCTTCCACAGATACGCAGTATTTT,CASSKQTSPSTDTQYF
TRBV11-2,TRBJ1-2,NA,NA,TGTGCCAGCAGCTTAGACGGGGATATAGGCTACACCTTC,CASSLDGDIGYTF
TRBV6-5,TRBJ2-5,NA,NA,TGTGCCAGCAGTTACATGGAGACCCAGTACTTC,CASSYMETQYF
TRBV28,TRBJ1-1,few,NA,TGTGCCAGCCCCGGGACGGGGAACACTGAAGCTTTCTTT,CASPGTGNTEAFF
TRBV24-1,TRBJ1-6,NA,TRBD1,TGTGCCACCAGTGATGCCCGACCGACAGGGCGCAATTCACCCCTCCACTTT,CATSDARPTGRNSPLHF
TRBV10-3,TRBJ2-3,many,NA,TGTGCCATCCGGACTATGGGGGGCACAGATACGCAGTATTTT,CAIRTMGGTDTQYF
TRBV20-1,TRBJ1-2,NA,NA,TGCAGTGCTAGAGATCAAAAGAAAGGCTACACCTTC,CSARDQKKGYTF
TRBV3-1,TRBJ1-1,few,NA,TGTGCCAGCAGCCAAGTGTCCGGTGGCAGGGGGAACACTGAAGCTTTCTTT,CASSQVSGGRGNTEAFF